This T cell receptor beta chain was retrieved from a study of OX40 agonist ivuxolimab in advanced cancers. Study-wide findings and caveats: Expanded clones were, on average, more numerous in CD8+ T cells than in CD4+.

Germline V gives CDR1 SNHLY, CDR2 FYNNEI. Trimming took 6 bases from V and 5 from J, leaving 16 bases between them. This CDR3 has 15 amino acids. Regarding this clone: The antigen remains unidentified.

Profiled with immunoSEQ multiplex PCR; TCRdb holds only in-frame clones, not every one. The data show over 95,000 clones, 91% seen once. The source material was CD4+ or CD8+ T cells sorted from blood, sampled in a trial of the OX40 agonist ivuxolimab. The chain has TRBV2 and TRBJ2-2; D might be TRBD2 (7 bases). This TCR came from an adult with an advanced solid tumor such as melanoma, head and neck, liver or kidney cancer. The CDR3 spells CASRGTTRGTGELFF. The CDR3 DNA is TGTGCCAGCAGGGGGACTACCAGGGGAACCGGGGAGCTGTTTTTT.